This is a list of T cell receptor beta chains from one sample in a study of blood T cell repertoires in COVID-19. Measured with immunoSEQ multiplex PCR; TCRdb has only the in-frame clones, and not every one. The repertoire consists of over 250,000 clones, with 75% to 90% occurring once and the leading ten covering about 10%. The sequencing input was peripheral blood. These receptors were taken from a woman aged 65 to 85 with acute or convalescent COVID-19. Each CDR3 is given without its conserved first and last residue. Fields, in order: V gene, CDR3 protein.

TRBV18 ASSPLQQGAGGSPLH
TRBV4-1 ASSQVGTRLGETQY
TRBV9 ASSPGTRGETQY
TRBV3-1/TRBV3-2 ASSQVGSNTEAF
TRBV7-8 ASSVVSRPQGSPLH
TRBV6-5 ASSRSGPRTDTQY
TRBV13 ASSLEGGRSFVDEQF
TRBV12-3/TRBV12-4 ASSLGGGELF
TRBV15 ATSVRQGTYEQY
TRBV20-1 SAPGTRNQY
TRBV7-6 ASSLVRGAMDTQY
TRBV6-5 ASSYSRHTEAF
TRBV10-3 AISRARRDTEAF
TRBV5-8 ASSLESAGGHPEQF
TRBV19 ASSPWTSGASYNEQF
TRBV7-9 ASSRGQFDTFYGYT
TRBV11-1 ASSAGQGVSENTIY
TRBV21-1 ASSTTPPATGNSGANVLT
TRBV7-6 ASSPLASGELF
TRBV3-1/TRBV3-2 ASSRRDREGEAF
TRBV6-5 ASRPDSWGEQY
TRBV15 ATSRYRGNYGYT
TRBV12-3/TRBV12-4 ASSIGFGEKLF
TRBV27 ASSLQGRNTGELF
TRBV7-2 ASSADRRTGELF
TRBV5-8 ASTSHDSYPYNEQF
TRBV7-9 ASTQGTGTEAF
TRBV15 ATSRGQVATNEKLF
TRBV6-5 ASSYSGGAGDTQY
TRBV5-6 ASSLLDGTGTYGYT
TRBV7-6 ASSRTGSTDTQY
TRBV5-8 ASSRGLAEYNEQF
TRBV19 ASNPNGPRRTGELF
TRBV19 ASSTQGIPDGQI
TRBV12-5 ASGWTGLSGYT
TRBV5-1 ASRRGQVDTGELF
TRBV2 ASSDRGASPLH
TRBV7-2 ASSLALGRGETQY
TRBV9 ASSVTGGGVETQY
TRBV18 ASSQGATNTEAF
TRBV27 ASSPGIKNIQY
TRBV11-2 ASSLAGGPGTEAF
TRBV5-5 ASSLDREGEKLF
TRBV5-4 ASSLPQGGGANYGYT
TRBV10-3 AIGKGAPNSPLH